The clone carrying this TCR beta chain was observed a handful of times. The table came from immunoSEQ multiplex PCR; TCRdb's copy has only in-frame clones and leaves some out. The sample yields about 170,000 clones, around nine tenths seen once. The entry originates in a study of T cell responses to AZD1222 COVID-19 vaccine. Germline V CDR1 and CDR2: LGHDT, YNNKEL (reference sequence). The trim removed 1 base at V and 10 bases at J, leaving 4 bases unmatched. The CDR3 is 14 residues long. Specimen: peripheral blood, collected on day 0 of AZD1222 vaccination. The chain has TRBV3-1 (or the pseudogene TRBV3-2) and TRBJ1-6, with 7 bases lining up with TRBD1. This receptor was taken from an adult in good health. The DNA of the CDR3 is TGTGCCAGCAGCCAAGGGGACAGACTATCACCCCTCCACTTT. Encoded protein: CASSQGDRLSPLHF.